These 10 T cell receptor beta chains originate from one sample sequenced in a study of T cell responses to AZD1222 COVID-19 vaccine (dated by TCRdb to the early 2020s). Receptor libraries were prepared by the immunoSEQ multiplex PCR assay. This is the immuneACCESS table as TCRdb keeps it, with only in-frame sequences that have V and J called. A part of the clones is gone; compared with another copy, unresolved V genes explain less than half, and the rest is unexplained. The sample table contains 120,000 or so clones; only one count was recorded for around nine tenths of them. Just over 7% of the sample is taken by the ten largest. This sample's time point label indicates: baseline before first vaccination. The specimen comprised peripheral blood, sampled on day 0 of AZD1222 vaccination. The receptors originated from an adult in good health.

This clone was observed once. The V call is TRBV28, the J call TRBJ1-4; the D gene is possibly TRBD1 (5 bases). V was trimmed by 8 bases and J by 7 bases, leaving 20 bases between them. The length of the CDR3 is 15 residues. Germline V lookup: CDR1 MDHEN, CDR2 SYDVKM. Written as DNA, the CDR3 is TGTGCCAGCGGACCTGACAGCCGCGACAGTGAAAAACTGTTTTTT. Its translation is CASGPDSRDSEKLFF.

CDR3 region: CASSPSQGNNQPQHF. In DNA form, the CDR3 reads TGTGCCAGCTCACCATCACAGGGGAACAATCAGCCCCAGCATTTT. The V gene is TRBV18, the J gene TRBJ1-5, with TRBD1 matching over 7 bases. The CDR3 is made up of 15 amino acids. Trimming took 2 bases from V and 3 from J; bases not matched to a gene: 4. Per germline, CDR1 KGHSH and CDR2 LQKENI.

The CDR3 region is CSASKGSQETQYF. In DNA form, the CDR3 reads TGCAGTGCTAGTAAAGGAAGTCAAGAGACCCAGTACTTC. The rearrangement joins TRBV20-1 to TRBJ2-5; D not resolved. This CDR3 region has 13 residues. Germline assignment: CDR1 DFQATT and CDR2 SNEGSKA (reference sequence). V was shortened by 3 bases and J by 2 bases, with 10 bases between the two germline ends.

Only a few counts were recorded for this clone. The genes are TRBV18 and TRBJ1-5, with D possibly being TRBD1 (6 bases). The CDR3 covers 14 residues. The V end lost 5 bases, the J end lost 7 bases, and 15 bases lay between the germline ends. Germline V CDR1 and CDR2: KGHSH, LQKENI. CDR3 sequence reads: CASSFPGRGQPQHF. CDR3 sequence (DNA): TGTGCCAGCTCATTCCCCGGTAGGGGGCAGCCCCAGCATTTT.

The rearrangement joins TRBV1 to TRBJ1-2. TRBV1 is recorded as a pseudogene. The CDR3 is 14 residues long. CDR3 sequence: CTSSQDRYNYGYTF. The CDR3 DNA sequence: TGCACCAGCAGCCAAGATCGATACAACTATGGCTACACCTTC.

V is TRBV28 and J is TRBJ1-1, with D possibly matching TRBD1 (5 bases). V gave up 5 bases and J gave up 5 bases, with 15 bases separating them. The CDR3 runs 14 residues. The germline V gene has CDR1 MDHEN and CDR2 SYDVKM. CDR3 DNA: TGTGCCAGCAGTACCTCAGCAGGGTGGACTGAAGCTTTCTTT. Translating gives CASSTSAGWTEAFF.

The chain has TRBV7-2 and TRBJ2-5, with D unresolved. From germline, CDR1 is SGHTA and CDR2 FQGNSA. The V and J ends lost 7 bases and 4 bases respectively, with 16 bases between them. The CDR3 extends over 14 amino acids. The DNA for the CDR3 is TGTGCCAGCACCCCGCCACGATTTGGAGAGACCCAGTACTTC. It is translated as CASTPPRFGETQYF.

This clone was observed once. The CDR3 loop is CASSPRVGQGREQYF. The CDR3 DNA sequence: TGCGCCAGCAGCCCGCGGGTGGGACAGGGAAGAGAGCAGTACTTC. The chain uses TRBV5-1 and TRBJ2-7; 9 bases are a match to TRBD1. V lost 4 bases to trimming and J lost 7 bases; unmatched junction nucleotides: 12. Germline CDR1 reads SGHRS; CDR2 reads YFSETQ. The CDR3 consists of 15 residues.

The rearrangement links TRBV10-3 to TRBJ1-6; 7 nucleotides align to TRBD1. There are 16 residues in the CDR3. The junction had 5 bases not matched to a gene; V was cut back by 6 bases and J by 0 bases. The germline gives CDR1 ENHRY, CDR2 SYGVKD. CDR3 residues: CAIRTGDRSYNSPLHF. The CDR3 nucleotides read TGTGCCATCAGAACAGGGGATCGCTCCTATAATTCACCCCTCCACTTT.

The chain carries TRBV28 and TRBJ2-7; 8 positions match TRBD2. Germline trimming cut 7 bases from V and 6 bases from J; bases unmatched to any gene: 11. The length of the CDR3 is 14 residues. CDR1 is MDHEN, CDR2 SYDVKM, per germline. CDR3 sequence: CASNMRGVQGEQYF. CDR3 DNA: TGTGCCAGCAACATGCGGGGGGTCCAGGGCGAGCAGTACTTC.